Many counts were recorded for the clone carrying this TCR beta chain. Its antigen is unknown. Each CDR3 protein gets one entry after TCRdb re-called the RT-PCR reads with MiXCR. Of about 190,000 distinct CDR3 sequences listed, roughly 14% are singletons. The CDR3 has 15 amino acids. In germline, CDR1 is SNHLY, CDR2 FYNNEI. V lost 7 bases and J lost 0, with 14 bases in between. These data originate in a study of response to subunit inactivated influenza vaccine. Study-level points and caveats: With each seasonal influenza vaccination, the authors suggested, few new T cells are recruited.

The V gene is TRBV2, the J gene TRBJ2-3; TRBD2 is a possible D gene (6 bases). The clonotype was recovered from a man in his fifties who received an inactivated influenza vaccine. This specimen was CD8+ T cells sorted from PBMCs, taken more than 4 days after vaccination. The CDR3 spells CASTEEGTSTDTQYF. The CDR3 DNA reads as TGTGCCAGCACCGAAGAAGGGACTAGCACAGATACGCAGTATTTT.